These 14 T cell receptor delta chains originate from one sample sequenced in a study of γδ T cells in repeated Plasmodium falciparum infection. Gammadelta T cells were flow-sorted from PBMC into Vgamma9/Vdelta2+ and Vdelta2-negative populations for bulk analysis. TCRdb reapplied CATT to the multiplex PCR reads. The sample consists of 80,000 to 95,000 delta-chain clones, under 1.5% of them appearing once. The source material was gamma-delta T cells from blood. The receptors originated from a pool of human donors (malaria-infected and uninfected, not separated).

This clone was observed a few times. The protein TCRdb gives is from a much larger clone and does not agree with this DNA's translation at residue 7, likely a read error; the protein shown here comes from the DNA. V gene TRDV2 was called; the J gene was not; TRDD3 reflects the table's D call only, with no check against the DNA. This CDR3 has 21 amino acids. Germline V CDR1 and CDR2: GEAIGNYY, EKD. The chain's CDR3 is CACDTDDWGIRVLPITPPRIF. CDR3 sequence (DNA): TGTGCCTGTGACACCGACGACTGGGGGATACGCGTCTTACCAATCACACCCCCTCGGATCTTT.

This clone appeared a few times. TCRdb's listed protein matches a much larger clone and diverges from this DNA's translation at residue 5, likely through a read error; the protein shown comes from the DNA. The V and J genes are TRDV2 and TRDJ1; possible D gene TRDD3, 10 bases. This CDR3 is 22 amino acids long. V was pared by 3 bases and J by 2 bases, with 36 bases between. The germline gives CDR1 GEAIGNYY, CDR2 EKD. The CDR3 sequence: CACDSSFLPTSRWGIRTDKLIF. In DNA form, the CDR3 reads TGTGCCTGTGACTCCTCCTTCCTTCCTACCTCGCGCTGGGGGATAAGGACCGATAAACTCATCTTT.

This clone was picked up many times. The sample contains more than one DNA sequence encoding this CDR3. The chain has TRDV1 and TRDJ2; 8 nucleotides align to TRDD3. J lost 1 base, V lost 3 bases, and 19 bases had no gene match. Germline V CDR1 and CDR2: TSWWSYY, QGS. There are 21 residues in the CDR3. CDR3 nucleotide sequence: TGTGCTCTTGGGGACGCGTTTGCCGTCGCTGGGGGACCCCTTTTGACAGCACAACTCTTCTTT. Protein product: CALGDAFAVAGGPLLTAQLFF.

This clone showed up many times. The genes are TRDV1 and TRDJ1; D is undetermined. CDR1 and CDR2 from the germline V gene are TSWWSYY and QGS. There are 16 residues in the CDR3. Trimming stripped 2 bases from V and 6 bases from J, with 19 bases between. The CDR3 DNA reads as TGTGCTCTTGGGGAAAAAAGCACAGCGGGTCCCTATAAACTCATCTTT. Translating it yields CALGEKSTAGPYKLIF.

Points on this clone: A read error likely explains why the TCRdb protein, taken from a much larger clone, differs from this DNA's translation at residue 8; the protein shown is translated from the DNA. This chain connects TRDV1 to TRDJ2; 7 positions match TRDD3. Because TCRdb records no J gene, it was assigned here through a match of the DNA to germline. The V gene end was trimmed by 0 bases and the J gene end by 0 bases; junction bases not matched to a gene: 16. Germline V gene sequence: CDR1 TSWWSYY, CDR2 QGS. The CDR3 runs to 21 residues. The CDR3 loop is CALGELSPRGWGSALTAQLFF. CDR3 nucleotide sequence: TGTGCTCTTGGGGAACTGTCCCCACGGGGGTGGGGGAGTGCTTTGACAGCACAACTCTTCTTT.

A word on this clone: The TCRdb protein comes from a much larger clone and disagrees with this DNA's translation at residue 12, likely due to a read error; the protein given here is derived from the DNA. TRDV1 is the V gene, and the J gene was not called. Germline CDR1 reads TSWWSYY; CDR2 reads QGS. The CDR3 covers 14 residues. CDR3 residues: CALGRNIRTDKPIF. The CDR3 DNA is TGTGCTCTTGGGAGGAACATCAGGACCGATAAACCCATCTTT.

Concerning this clone itself: A read error likely explains this, since a far larger clone differs by one base. The sample carries other DNA sequences with the same CDR3. The CDR3 spells CAFGAHWGILTKLIF. The CDR3 bases are TGTGCCTTTGGGGCACACTGGGGAATACTGACTAAACTCATCTTT. The chain uses TRDV3 and TRDJ1, with TRDD3 matching 7 bases. The CDR3 contains 15 residues. Germline V gives CDR1 TVYSNPD, CDR2 GDNSRS (reference sequence). Trimming cost V 2 bases and J 7 bases; bases outside gene matches: 16.

This clone was recorded at least ten times. TCRdb's protein for this DNA is that of a much larger clone and differs from the translation at residue 10, likely a read error; the protein shown is the DNA translation. This chain connects TRDV1 to TRDJ1; TRDD3 agrees at 11 bases. TCRdb offers no J gene call, so here the DNA was matched to germline to obtain one. The junction had 15 bases not matched to a gene; V was cut back by 0 bases and J by 0 bases. The CDR3 covers 21 residues. Germline-derived CDR1 and CDR2 are TSWWSYY and QGS. CDR3 region: CALGELSAPTYWGIDTDKLIF. CDR3 sequence (DNA): TGTGCTCTTGGGGAACTTTCCGCCCCAACGTACTGGGGGATAGACACCGATAAACTCATCTTT.

This clone has just a few counts. This DNA translates differently at residue 19 from the TCRdb protein, which is that of a much larger clone; a read error is likely, and the protein shown is the DNA's own translation. V and J are TRDV2 and TRDJ1; weak D call: TRDD3 (7 bases). There are 23 residues in the CDR3. Germline CDR1 GEAIGNYY, CDR2 EKD. As DNA, the CDR3 is TGTGCCTGTGACACCATTGACTCTTCCTGGAAGACTGGGGATGTTACGGCGACCGCTAAACTCATCTTT. It is translated as CACDTIDSSWKTGDVTATAKLIF.

The chain couples TRDV1 to TRDJ1; 7 nucleotides line up with TRDD3. Assignment of the J gene here rests on matching the DNA to germline, because TCRdb gives none. Trimming cost V 0 bases and J 2 bases; bases outside gene matches: 18. This CDR3 spans 20 amino acids. Germline V lookup: CDR1 TSWWSYY, CDR2 QGS. The CDR3 nucleotides are TGTGCTCTTGGGGAACTCGAGTCGAGCAGAGGGGGATTACCGACCGATAAACTCATCTTT. This encodes CALGELESSRGGLPTDKLIF.

There are a few counts of this clone. The TCRdb protein, from a much larger clone, departs from this DNA's translation at residue 8, likely by read error; the protein shown derives from the DNA. This rearrangement joins TRDV1 to TRDJ1; TRDD3 agrees at 12 bases. Looked up from germline, CDR1 is TSWWSYY and CDR2 is QGS. Trimming at V came to 2 bases and at J to 0 bases, leaving 10 bases not matched to a gene. The CDR3 sequence is 19 residues long. This CDR3 reads CALGEGRTWGIRYTDKLIF. Here the CDR3 DNA reads TGTGCTCTTGGGGAAGGTCGGACCTGGGGGATACGGTACACCGATAAACTCATCTTT.

The gene calls are TRDV1 and TRDJ1, with TRDD3 matching 7 bases. The J gene, absent from TCRdb, was called here by matching the DNA to germline. The CDR3 is made up of 17 amino acids. Germline values: CDR1 TSWWSYY, CDR2 QGS. Losses at the gene ends were 0 bases for V and 8 bases for J; bases not matched to a gene: 15. CDR3 nucleotides: TGTGCTCTTGGGGAACTCCAGTACTGGGGACACCGGGGCAAACTCATCTTT. As protein: CALGELQYWGHRGKLIF.

Concerning this clone: The protein TCRdb lists belongs to a much larger clone and differs from this DNA's translation at residue 3, which points to a read error; the protein shown is made from the DNA. The chain uses TRDV2 and TRDJ2, with D possibly TRDD3 on 6 matching bases. CDR3 size: 15 residues. Germline V gene lookup returns CDR1 GEAIGNYY and CDR2 EKD. The CDR3: CAWDNVGIGTAQLFF. The CDR3 DNA sequence: TGTGCCTGGGACAACGTGGGGATTGGTACAGCACAACTCTTCTTT.

As to this clone: The TCRdb protein comes from a much larger clone and disagrees with this DNA's translation at residue 3, likely due to a read error; the protein given here is derived from the DNA. The CDR3 DNA follows: TGTGCCCGTGACACCGGAGGTCCTGGGGGATACACCGATAAACTCATCTTT. Its protein product is CARDTGGPGGYTDKLIF. The chain is built from TRDV2 and TRDJ1, with TRDD3 matching 9 bases. Germline V gene sequence: CDR1 GEAIGNYY, CDR2 EKD. This CDR3 has 17 amino acids.